This passage covers 3 T cell receptor beta chains from one sample sequenced in a study of T-cell memory formation after mild COVID-19. TCRdb independently ran MiXCR on the 5' RACE reads; one entry per CDR3 protein. Seen here are under 50,000 distinct CDR3 sequences, roughly 27% observed once, and the top ten hold 43%. Sequencing used PBMCs or a T cell subset sorted from them (not recorded which). These receptor sequences come from a man between 18 and 29 years old who had mild COVID-19 (a few samples of this study predate the infection). Cell type and time point are not known.

The chain employs TRBV12-3 or TRBV12-4 and TRBJ2-7; TRBD2 matches 13 bases. V lost 5 bases to trimming and J lost 4 bases; unmatched junction nucleotides: 11. The CDR3 has 17 amino acids. The CDR3 protein is CASSPIGLAGEGYEQYF. CDR3 nucleotides: TGTGCCAGCAGTCCCATCGGACTAGCGGGAGAGGGGTACGAGCAGTACTTC.

This clonotype has only a few counts. V and J are TRBV2 and TRBJ2-1; maybe TRBD2 (7 bases). The CDR3 length is 13 residues. CDR1 and CDR2 (germline): SNHLY, FYNNEI. V lost 5 bases, J lost 7 bases, and 12 bases lay in between. The CDR3 sequence is CASSRGGLNEQFF. The CDR3 bases are TGTGCCAGCAGTAGGGGGGGTTTGAATGAGCAGTTCTTC.

This clonotype was recorded a few times. The chain uses TRBV10-3 and TRBJ2-7; TRBD1 matches 11 bases. V shed 3 bases and J 3 bases; nucleotides not matched to a gene: 4. CDR3 size: 15 residues. The V gene's germline CDR1 is ENHRY and CDR2 SYGVKD. The CDR3 reads CAISDRDRGVYEQYV. As DNA, the CDR3 is TGTGCCATCAGTGACCGGGACAGGGGGGTCTACGAGCAGTACGTC.